The T cell receptor (beta chain) described here comes from a study of a mutant IDH1 vaccine in newly diagnosed glioma. As for the study in general: Treated patients, averaging 40.4 years, were around 62% male and approximately 38% female. Findings and caveats of the study: Vaccination induced immune responses in around 94% of patients. The authors found pseudoprogression apparently unrelated to changes in top peripheral T cell clonotypes.

Data came from immunoSEQ multiplex PCR; TCRdb stores just in-frame clones and leaves some out. The repertoire holds roughly 44,000 clones, with around 81% as singletons. As to this clone: What it binds is unknown.

Time point denoted: week 35, safety follow-up. In the vaccine, a single dose held 300 ug of the mutant IDH1 20-mer peptide, along with topical imiquimod. This CDR3 spans 12 amino acids. The V gene lost 6 bases and the J gene lost 7 bases, with 16 bases spanning the gap. CDR1 SQVTM and CDR2 ANQGSEA come from the germline V gene. This clonotype was obtained from a woman in her forties with glioma. Some clones in this sample may be carry-over from other donors' samples. The rearrangement uses TRBV29-1 and TRBJ2-7, with D perhaps matching TRBD1 (6 bases). The sample consisted of PBMCs, taken from a glioma patient whose treatment included an IDH1 peptide vaccine. For the CDR3, the DNA is TGCAGCGTCAGGATCAGGGGATGGGAGCAGTACTTC. Its translation: CSVRIRGWEQYF.